The rows below give T cell receptor beta chains drawn from one sample of a study of radiotherapy plus CTLA-4 blockade in lung cancer. The data were produced by immunoSEQ multiplex PCR, yet TCRdb's version contains in-frame clones alone and is incomplete. The repertoire holds around 100,000 clones, with over 65% as singletons. This material consisted of peripheral blood, taken from a patient treated with radiotherapy plus ipilimumab. Every receptor here comes from a human donor with non-small cell lung cancer that progressed on radiotherapy plus ipilimumab. Some clones in this sample may be carry-over from other donors' samples. Both conserved end residues are part of each CDR3. A D gene is named only where the DNA matches it firmly. Clone sizes are given selectively: once, few, many, or a class where the clone is expanded.

j_call v_call cdr3_length d_call clone_size cdr3_aa cdr3_nt
TRBJ2-1 TRBV6-4 15 NA few CASSDSSGSYNEQFF TGTGCCAGCAGTGACTCTAGCGGCTCCTACAATGAGCAGTTCTTC
TRBJ1-3 TRBV18 13 NA few CASATGSGNTIYF TGTGCCAGCGCAACAGGGTCTGGAAACACCATATATTTT
TRBJ1-2 TRBV10-3 15 NA few CAISEMGGTNYGYTF TGTGCCATCAGTGAGATGGGGGGCACTAACTATGGCTACACCTTC
TRBJ2-2 TRBV2 14 NA once CASSEWGKTGELFF TGTGCCAGCAGTGAATGGGGGAAAACCGGGGAGCTGTTTTTT
TRBJ1-6 TRBV18 15 TRBD1 once CASSRDRGGNSPLHF TGTGCCAGCTCGCGCGACAGGGGGGGGAATTCACCCCTCCACTTT
TRBJ2-2 TRBV9 16 TRBD2 NA CASSVHLAGATGELFF TGTGCCAGCAGCGTACACTTAGCGGGGGCAACCGGGGAGCTGTTTTTT
TRBJ1-2 TRBV7-9 13 NA few CASSLGQYYGYTF TGTGCCAGCAGCTTAGGACAGTACTATGGCTACACCTTC
TRBJ1-3 TRBV6-5 15 TRBD1 NA CASSLGQGFGDTIYF TGTGCCAGCAGTCTGGGACAGGGGTTTGGGGACACCATATATTTT
TRBJ2-3 TRBV5-1 15 NA NA CASSLGPKSTDTQYF TGCGCCAGCAGCTTGGGCCCAAAAAGCACAGATACGCAGTATTTT
TRBJ1-1 TRBV2 16 TRBD1 NA CASRTGQGWGNTEAFF TGTGCCAGCAGAACAGGACAGGGGTGGGGGAACACTGAAGCTTTCTTT
TRBJ2-5 TRBV7-2 13 NA few CASSLQGQETQYF TGTGCCAGCAGCTTACAGGGGCAAGAGACCCAGTACTTC
TRBJ1-2 TRBV29-1 12 TRBD1 NA CSARDRAYGYTF TGCAGCGCGAGAGACAGGGCCTATGGCTACACCTTC
TRBJ1-3 TRBV20-1 11 NA medium-sized CSARTGNTIYF TGCAGTGCTCGGACGGGAAACACCATATATTTT
TRBJ2-7 TRBV6-5 14 NA NA CASTSPRVGGEQYF TGTGCCAGCACCTCTCCAAGGGTGGGTGGGGAGCAGTACTTC
TRBJ1-2 TRBV27 9 NA medium-sized CARQGGYTF TGTGCCAGACAGGGTGGCTACACCTTC
TRBJ1-3 TRBV7-2 15 NA few CASSLWADTGNTIYF TGTGCCAGCAGCTTGTGGGCGGACACGGGAAACACCATATATTTT
TRBJ1-1 TRBV5-6 15 TRBD1 NA CAYGNRGLGNTEAFF TGTGCCTATGGGAACAGGGGCTTGGGGAACACTGAAGCTTTCTTT
TRBJ2-3 TRBV27 15 TRBD2 NA CASSTSGVYADTQYF TGTGCCAGCAGTACTAGCGGGGTTTACGCAGATACGCAGTATTTT
TRBJ2-6 TRBV23-1 16 NA NA CASSQSPVSGANVLTF TGCGCCAGCAGTCAATCCCCCGTGTCTGGGGCCAACGTCCTGACTTTC
TRBJ1-1 TRBV6-1 14 NA NA CASMSNRFVPEAFF TGTGCCAGCATGAGTAACAGATTTGTCCCTGAAGCTTTCTTT
TRBJ1-1 TRBV5-1 16 NA NA CASSGTGRGFYAEAFF TGCGCCAGCAGCGGAACAGGGAGAGGATTTTACGCTGAAGCTTTCTTT
TRBJ2-6 TRBV11-3 18 TRBD1 NA CASSTGQGAAPGANVLTF TGTGCCAGCAGCACCGGACAGGGGGCTGCACCTGGGGCCAACGTCCTGACTTTC
TRBJ2-7 TRBV29-1 14 NA NA CSVGGDRYIYEQYF TGCAGCGTCGGGGGGGACAGGTACATCTACGAGCAGTACTTC
TRBJ2-1 TRBV6-5 16 TRBD1 once CASSLPGQGARNEQFF TGTGCCAGCAGTTTGCCGGGACAGGGGGCGAGAAATGAGCAGTTCTTC
TRBJ1-4 TRBV19 16 NA NA CASSIMGNGAGEKLFF TGTGCCAGTAGTATAATGGGGAACGGCGCCGGAGAAAAACTGTTTTTT
TRBJ1-1 TRBV2 14 NA NA CASSIEGLLSAAFF TGTGCCAGCAGTATTGAGGGCCTTCTTTCTGCAGCTTTCTTT
TRBJ2-6 TRBV7-3 14 NA NA CASRPFSGANVLTF TGTGCCAGCAGACCATTCTCTGGGGCCAACGTCCTGACTTTC
TRBJ2-7 TRBV5-4 14 TRBD2 NA CASSSGLAAYEQYF TGTGCCAGCTCCTCGGGACTAGCGGCTTACGAGCAGTACTTC
TRBJ1-5 TRBV5-1 14 TRBD1 NA CASSSDRVTQPQHF TGCGCCAGCAGCTCTGACAGGGTTACTCAGCCCCAGCATTTT
TRBJ2-7 TRBV7-2 15 TRBD1 NA CASSLRQGASYEQYF TGTGCCAGCAGCCTCAGACAGGGGGCATCCTACGAGCAGTACTTC
TRBJ2-1 TRBV29-1 14 NA NA CSVRLRSSYNEQFF TGCAGCGTTCGCCTGAGGAGCTCCTACAATGAGCAGTTCTTC
TRBJ2-7 TRBV28 12 NA NA CASSYNSYEQYF TGTGCCAGCAGTTATAACTCCTACGAGCAGTACTTC
TRBJ1-5 TRBV5-1 14 NA NA CASSFTGGNQPQHF TGCGCCAGCAGCTTCACAGGAGGGAATCAGCCCCAGCATTTT
TRBJ1-3 TRBV5-5 15 NA few CASSRTANSGNTIYF TGTGCCAGCAGTCGGACAGCAAACTCTGGAAACACCATATATTTT
TRBJ2-3 TRBV6-1 14 NA NA CASSSGLDTDTQYF TGTGCCAGCAGTTCAGGACTGGACACAGATACGCAGTATTTT
TRBJ1-2 TRBV14 13 TRBD1 NA CASSSWTGYGYTF TGTGCCAGCAGCTCTTGGACAGGCTATGGCTACACCTTC
TRBJ1-2 TRBV18 12 NA NA CASSPTNYGYTF TGTGCCAGCTCACCGACTAACTATGGCTACACCTTC
TRBJ1-2 TRBV7-2 16 NA NA CASIRLGGVLSDGYTF TGTGCCAGCATCCGGCTAGGGGGGGTTCTTTCGGATGGCTACACCTTC
TRBJ1-1 TRBV9 13 NA NA CASGGREYTEAFF TGTGCCAGCGGTGGCAGGGAATACACTGAAGCTTTCTTT
TRBJ1-2 TRBV15 18 TRBD1 NA CATSRDAPGQGRRLGYTF TGTGCCACCAGCAGAGATGCCCCGGGACAGGGGAGACGGCTTGGCTACACCTTC
TRBJ2-3 TRBV10-3 15 NA NA CAISESGGLPDTQYF TGTGCCATCAGTGAGTCGGGGGGACTTCCAGATACGCAGTATTTT
TRBJ2-3 TRBV29-1 14 TRBD2 NA CSAGRGGDDGTQYF TGCAGCGCTGGACGGGGAGGGGACGATGGTACGCAGTATTTT
TRBJ2-1 TRBV5-1 15 TRBD2 NA CASSPLTGGPNEQFF TGCGCCAGCAGCCCCCTGACGGGGGGGCCCAATGAGCAGTTCTTC
TRBJ2-7 TRBV7-9 12 NA NA CASSIQWYEQYF TGTGCCAGCAGCATCCAGTGGTACGAGCAGTACTTC
TRBJ2-2 TRBV6-1 11 NA NA CASSVTGELFF TGTGCCAGCAGTGTGACAGGGGAGCTGTTTTTT
TRBJ1-3 TRBV4-3 12 NA NA CASSRSGNTIYF TGCGCCAGCAGCCGGAGTGGAAACACCATATATTTT
TRBJ1-1 TRBV2 11 NA NA CASQMNTEAFF TGTGCCAGCCAAATGAACACTGAAGCTTTCTTT
TRBJ2-5 TRBV5-1 12 NA few CASSLAQETQYF TGCGCCAGCAGCTTGGCCCAAGAGACCCAGTACTTC
TRBJ1-3 TRBV5-1 14 NA few CASSDDSSGNTIYF TGCGCCAGCAGCGATGACAGTTCTGGAAACACCATATATTTT
TRBJ2-2 TRBV7-9 17 TRBD2 NA CASSRIAGGPDTGELFF TGTGCCAGCAGCCGTATAGCGGGGGGGCCGGACACCGGGGAGCTGTTTTTT
TRBJ2-7 TRBV7-2 17 TRBD1 NA CASSSPGQGSTSYEQYF TGTGCCAGCAGCTCCCCCGGACAGGGGTCGACCTCCTACGAGCAGTACTTC
TRBJ2-3 TRBV4-3 14 TRBD2 NA CASSHRTRTDTQYF TGCGCCAGCAGCCACCGGACTAGAACGGATACGCAGTATTTT
TRBJ2-3 TRBV7-2 17 TRBD2 NA CASSLALSSGGADTQYF TGTGCCAGCAGCTTAGCGCTTAGTAGCGGGGGCGCAGATACGCAGTATTTT
TRBJ2-2 TRBV7-2 16 TRBD2 once CASSHPHAGGFGELFF TGTGCCAGCAGCCACCCCCATGCGGGGGGCTTCGGGGAGCTGTTTTTT